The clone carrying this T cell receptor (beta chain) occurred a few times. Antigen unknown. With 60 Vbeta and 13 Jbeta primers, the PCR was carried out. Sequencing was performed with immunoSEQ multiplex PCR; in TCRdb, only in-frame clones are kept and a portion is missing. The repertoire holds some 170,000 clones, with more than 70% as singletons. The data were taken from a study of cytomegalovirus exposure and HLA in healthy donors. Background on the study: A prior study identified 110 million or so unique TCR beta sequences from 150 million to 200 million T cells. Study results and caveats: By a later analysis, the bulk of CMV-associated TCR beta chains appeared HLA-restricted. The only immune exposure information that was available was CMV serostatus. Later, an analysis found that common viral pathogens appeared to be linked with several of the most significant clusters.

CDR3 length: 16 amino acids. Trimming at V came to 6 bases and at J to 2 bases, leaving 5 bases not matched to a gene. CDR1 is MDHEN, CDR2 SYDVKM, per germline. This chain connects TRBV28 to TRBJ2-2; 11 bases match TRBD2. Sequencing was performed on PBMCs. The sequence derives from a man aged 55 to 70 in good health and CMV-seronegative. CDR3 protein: CASRLGLADNTGELFF. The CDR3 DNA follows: TGTGCCAGCAGACTGGGACTAGCGGATAACACCGGGGAGCTGTTTTTT. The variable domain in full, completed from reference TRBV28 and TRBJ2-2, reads DVKVTQSSRYLVKRTGEKVFLECVQDMDHENMFWYRQDPGLGLRLIYFSYDVKMKEKGDIPEGYSVSREKKERFSLILESASTNQTSMYLCASRLGLADNTGELFFGEGSRLTVL.